This T cell receptor beta chain was found in a study of OX40 agonist ivuxolimab in advanced cancers. On this clone itself: Its antigen is still unknown.

Method: immunoSEQ multiplex PCR; TCRdb's copy keeps in-frame clones and lacks some. In the table there are around 19,000 clones, approximately 78% of which are singletons. Study-level findings and limits: Clones of CD4+ and CD8+ blood T cells grew by week 6 at doses of 0.1 to 3.0 mg/kg.

Per germline, CDR1 MDHEN and CDR2 SYDVKM. This CDR3 region has 14 residues. Trimming removed 6 bases at V and 3 bases at J, with 12 bases between. The source material was CD4+ or CD8+ T cells sorted from blood, sampled in a trial of the OX40 agonist ivuxolimab. The receptor was isolated from an adult with an advanced solid tumor such as melanoma, head and neck, liver or kidney cancer. The rearrangement joins TRBV28 to TRBJ1-5; D unresolved. This CDR3 reads CASSPRVPNQPQHF. In nucleotides, the CDR3 is TGTGCCAGCAGCCCGAGAGTCCCCAATCAGCCCCAGCATTTT.